This TCR beta chain emerged from a study of OX40 agonist ivuxolimab in advanced cancers. Assay used: immunoSEQ multiplex PCR; TCRdb lists only in-frame clones, some missing. The sample records about 51,000 clones, about 80% being singletons. Sequencing was performed on CD4+ or CD8+ T cells sorted from blood, taken in a trial of the OX40 agonist ivuxolimab. This clonotype originated in an adult with an advanced solid tumor such as melanoma, head and neck, liver or kidney cancer.

The DNA for the CDR3 is TGTGCCAGCCGAAATTCGATGGCGGGAAAGGAGCAGTACTTC. This translates into CASRNSMAGKEQYF. The V call is TRBV4-2, the J call TRBJ2-7; the D gene is possibly TRBD2 (6 bases). V was trimmed by 8 bases and J by 7 bases, leaving 21 bases between them. This CDR3 region has 14 residues. CDR1 is LGHNA, CDR2 YNFKEQ, per germline.